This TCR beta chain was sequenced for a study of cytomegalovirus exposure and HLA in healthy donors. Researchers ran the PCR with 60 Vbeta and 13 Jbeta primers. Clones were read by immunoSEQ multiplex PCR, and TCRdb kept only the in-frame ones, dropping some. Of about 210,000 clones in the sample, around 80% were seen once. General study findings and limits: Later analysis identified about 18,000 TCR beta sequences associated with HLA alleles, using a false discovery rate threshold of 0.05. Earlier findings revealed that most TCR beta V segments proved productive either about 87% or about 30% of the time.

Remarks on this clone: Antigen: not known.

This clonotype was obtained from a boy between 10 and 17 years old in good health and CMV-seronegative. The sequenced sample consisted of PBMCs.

The CDR3 coding sequence is TGTGCCAGCAGTGGAGAAATGAAGCCTCTAGATACGCAGTATTTT. This sequence encodes CASSGEMKPLDTQYF. This chain links TRBV2 with TRBJ2-3, with D unresolved. The germline V gene has CDR1 SNHLY and CDR2 FYNNEI. CDR3 length: 15 residues. Trimming took 4 bases from V and 5 from J, leaving 16 bases between them. Combining the CDR3 with reference TRBV2 and TRBJ2-3 gives the whole variable domain EPEVTQTPSHQVTQMGQEVILRCVPISNHLYFYWYRQILGQKVEFLVSFYNNEISEKSEIFDDQFSVERPDGSNFTLKIRSTKLEDSAMYFCASSGEMKPLDTQYFGPGTRLTVL.